This TCR beta chain comes out of a study of T-cell reconstitution after alpha-beta-depleted transplantation in children. This clonotype occurred many times. Germline V gene lookup returns CDR1 DFQATT and CDR2 SNEGSKA (reference sequence). The V end was cut by 3 bases, the J end by 5 bases, with 16 bases between. This CDR3 spans 14 amino acids. Construction of the TCRbeta library involved unique molecular identifiers. A single record per CDR3 protein comes from TCRdb applying MiXCR to the PCR reads. The sample shows fewer than 130,000 distinct CDR3 sequences, 10% of them seen only once. This chain links TRBV20-1 with TRBJ2-5, with D possibly matching TRBD2 (5 bases). The clonotype was recovered from a human donor who donated a stem cell graft to a child with acute lymphoblastic leukemia. The specimen was PBMCs from the stem cell graft donor, collected from the stem cell graft. In DNA form, the CDR3 reads TGCAGTGCTAGTCGGGGTCATGATTTCGAGACCCAGTACTTC. Protein product: CSASRGHDFETQYF.